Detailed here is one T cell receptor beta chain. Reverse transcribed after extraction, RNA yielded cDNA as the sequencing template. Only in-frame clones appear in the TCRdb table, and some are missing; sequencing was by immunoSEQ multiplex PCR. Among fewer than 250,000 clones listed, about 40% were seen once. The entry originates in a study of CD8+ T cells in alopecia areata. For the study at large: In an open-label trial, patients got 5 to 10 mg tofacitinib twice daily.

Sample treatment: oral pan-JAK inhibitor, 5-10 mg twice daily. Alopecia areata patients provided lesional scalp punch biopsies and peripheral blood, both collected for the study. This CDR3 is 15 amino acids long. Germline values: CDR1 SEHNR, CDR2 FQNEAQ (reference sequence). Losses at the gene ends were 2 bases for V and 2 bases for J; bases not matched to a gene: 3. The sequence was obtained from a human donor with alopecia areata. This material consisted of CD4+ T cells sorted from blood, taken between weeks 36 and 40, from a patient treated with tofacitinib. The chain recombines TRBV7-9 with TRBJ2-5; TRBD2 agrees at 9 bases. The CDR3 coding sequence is TGTGCCAGCAGCTTAAGGACTAGCGCTCAAGAGACCCAGTACTTC. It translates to CASSLRTSAQETQYF.